This entry lists 4 T cell receptor beta chains sequenced from one sample in a study of OX40 agonist ivuxolimab in advanced cancers. Assay: immunoSEQ multiplex PCR; the TCRdb copy retains only in-frame clones and omits some. The table includes 45,000 to 50,000 clones, around 90% detected once. Sample: CD4+ or CD8+ T cells sorted from blood, taken in a trial of the OX40 agonist ivuxolimab. The receptors originated from an adult with an advanced solid tumor such as melanoma, head and neck, liver or kidney cancer.

V usage is TRBV19 and J usage is TRBJ1-1, with D perhaps TRBD1 (5 bases). Trimming cost V 4 bases and J 1 base, with 7 bases left between them. Germline CDR1 is LNHDA and CDR2 is SQIVND (reference sequence). CDR3 length: 13 residues. The DNA of the CDR3 is TGTGCCAGTAGTACAGGGAGGAACACTGAAGCTTTCTTT. As protein: CASSTGRNTEAFF.

This clone has only one observation. The rearrangement uses TRBV5-1 and TRBJ2-2, with TRBD1 matching 7 bases. Trimming removed 2 bases from V and 0 bases from J; junction bases left unmatched: 1. The CDR3 is 15 residues long. Germline V gives CDR1 SGHRS, CDR2 YFSETQ. The CDR3 spells CASSFDRANTGELFF. The CDR3 DNA is TGCGCCAGCAGCTTCGACAGGGCGAACACCGGGGAGCTGTTTTTT.

V usage is TRBV19 and J usage is TRBJ1-4; D is uncertain. The V gene lost 8 bases and the J gene lost 7 bases, with 23 bases spanning the gap. Germline V gene sequence: CDR1 LNHDA, CDR2 SQIVND (reference sequence). The length of the CDR3 is 16 residues. The CDR3, as DNA: TGTGCCAGTGGAAATGTACGGGCTTCTGGGAGTGAAAAACTGTTTTTT. Amino acid sequence: CASGNVRASGSEKLFF.

J is TRBJ1-1 and V is TRBV4-2; possibly TRBD1 for D (5 bases). The germline V gene encodes CDR1 LGHNA and CDR2 YNFKEQ. There are 15 residues in the CDR3. V lost 3 bases, J lost 6 bases, and 17 bases lay in between. The CDR3 here is CASSQDGTGTAEAFF. In DNA form, the CDR3 reads TGTGCCAGCAGCCAGGATGGGACCGGGACCGCTGAAGCTTTCTTT.